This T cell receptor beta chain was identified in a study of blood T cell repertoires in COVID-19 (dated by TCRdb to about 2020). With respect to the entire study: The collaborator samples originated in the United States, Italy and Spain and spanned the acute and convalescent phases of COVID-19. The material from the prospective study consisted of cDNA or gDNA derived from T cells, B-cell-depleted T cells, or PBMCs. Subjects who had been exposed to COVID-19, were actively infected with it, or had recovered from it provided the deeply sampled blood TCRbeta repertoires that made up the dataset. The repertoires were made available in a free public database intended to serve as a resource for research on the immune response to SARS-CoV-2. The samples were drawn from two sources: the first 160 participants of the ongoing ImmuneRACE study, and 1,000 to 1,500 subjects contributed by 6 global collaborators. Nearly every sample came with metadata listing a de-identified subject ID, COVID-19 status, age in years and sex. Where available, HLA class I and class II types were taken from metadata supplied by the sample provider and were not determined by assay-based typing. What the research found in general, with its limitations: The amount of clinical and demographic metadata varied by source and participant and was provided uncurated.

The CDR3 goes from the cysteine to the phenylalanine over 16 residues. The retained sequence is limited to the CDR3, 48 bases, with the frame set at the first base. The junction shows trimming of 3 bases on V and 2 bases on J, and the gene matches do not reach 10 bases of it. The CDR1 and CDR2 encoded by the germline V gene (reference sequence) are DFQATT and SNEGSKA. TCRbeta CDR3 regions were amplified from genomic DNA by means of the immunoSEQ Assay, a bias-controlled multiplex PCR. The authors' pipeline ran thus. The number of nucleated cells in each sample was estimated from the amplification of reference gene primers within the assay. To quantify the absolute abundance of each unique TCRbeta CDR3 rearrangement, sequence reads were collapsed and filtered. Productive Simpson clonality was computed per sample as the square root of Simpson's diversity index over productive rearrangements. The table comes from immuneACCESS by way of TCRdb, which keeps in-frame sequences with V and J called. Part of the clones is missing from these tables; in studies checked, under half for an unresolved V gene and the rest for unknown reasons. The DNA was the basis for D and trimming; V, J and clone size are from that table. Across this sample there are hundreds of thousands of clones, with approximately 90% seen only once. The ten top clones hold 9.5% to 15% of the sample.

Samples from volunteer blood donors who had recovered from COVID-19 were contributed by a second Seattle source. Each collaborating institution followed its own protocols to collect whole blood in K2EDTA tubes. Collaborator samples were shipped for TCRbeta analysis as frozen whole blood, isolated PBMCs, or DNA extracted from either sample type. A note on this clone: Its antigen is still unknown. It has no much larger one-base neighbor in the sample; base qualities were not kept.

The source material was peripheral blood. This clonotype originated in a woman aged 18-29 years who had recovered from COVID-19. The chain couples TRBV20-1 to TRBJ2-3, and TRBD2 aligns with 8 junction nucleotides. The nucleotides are TGCAGTGCTAGTGGTGGGACTAGAGGTCACACAGATACGCAGTATTTT. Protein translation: CSASGGTRGHTDTQYF.